This TCR beta chain was captured in a study of T cell repertoires in cytomegalovirus infection. Across the study: Carrying CMV and the relevant HLA type showed in public TCR beta signatures.

Findings and limits, study-wide: CMV-specific TCR beta clonotypes restricted by HLA-C dominated the ex vivo response.

Each CDR3 protein gets one entry after TCRdb re-called the reads with MiXCR. The sample carries approximately 250,000 distinct CDR3 sequences, roughly an eighth recorded once. Germline-derived CDR1 and CDR2 are MNHEY and SVGEGT. The CDR3 has 15 residues. V shed 4 bases and J 5 bases; nucleotides not matched to a gene: 8. The table lists this clonotype with a few counts. Antigen unknown. The sequence was obtained from a human donor in good health (CMV status not recorded). Some clones in this sample may be carry-over from other donors' samples. Source material: PBMCs. The chain is built from TRBV6-2 or TRBV6-3 and TRBJ2-4; 7 bases are a match to TRBD2. The CDR3 DNA sequence: TGTGCCAGCAGTTCGACTAGCCGGGAGGAAAACATTCAGTACTTC. Encoded protein: CASSSTSREENIQYF.